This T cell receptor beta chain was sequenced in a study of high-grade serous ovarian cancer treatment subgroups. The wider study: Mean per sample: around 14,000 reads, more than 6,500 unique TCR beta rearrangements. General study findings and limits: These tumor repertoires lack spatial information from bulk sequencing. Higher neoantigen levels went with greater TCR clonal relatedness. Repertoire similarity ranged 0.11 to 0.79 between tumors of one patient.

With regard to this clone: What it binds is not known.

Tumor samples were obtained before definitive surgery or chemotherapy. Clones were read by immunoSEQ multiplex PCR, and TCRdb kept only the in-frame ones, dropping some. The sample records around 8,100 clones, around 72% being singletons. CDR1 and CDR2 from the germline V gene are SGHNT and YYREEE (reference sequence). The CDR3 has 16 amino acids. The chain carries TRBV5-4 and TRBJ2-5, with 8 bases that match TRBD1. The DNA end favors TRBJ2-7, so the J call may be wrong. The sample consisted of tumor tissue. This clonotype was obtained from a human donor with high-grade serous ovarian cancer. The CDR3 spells CASSRDGQGSSYEQYF. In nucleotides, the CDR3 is TGTGCCAGCAGCCGTGATGGACAGGGAAGCTCCTACGAGCAGTACTTC.